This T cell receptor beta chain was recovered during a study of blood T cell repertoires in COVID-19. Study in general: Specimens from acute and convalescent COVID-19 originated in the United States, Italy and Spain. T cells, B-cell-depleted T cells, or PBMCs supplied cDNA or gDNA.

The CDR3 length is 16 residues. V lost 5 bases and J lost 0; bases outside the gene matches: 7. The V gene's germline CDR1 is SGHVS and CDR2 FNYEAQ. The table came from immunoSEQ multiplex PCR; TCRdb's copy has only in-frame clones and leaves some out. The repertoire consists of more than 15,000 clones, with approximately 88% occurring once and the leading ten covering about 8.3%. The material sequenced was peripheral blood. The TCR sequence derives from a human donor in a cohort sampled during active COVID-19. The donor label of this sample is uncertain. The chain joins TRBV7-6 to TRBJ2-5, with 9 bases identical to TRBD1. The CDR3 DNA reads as TGTGCCAGCAGCCCAGGAGACAGGGGGTACCAAGAGACCCAGTACTTC. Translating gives CASSPGDRGYQETQYF. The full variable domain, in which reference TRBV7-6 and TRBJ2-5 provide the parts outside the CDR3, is GAGVSQSPRYKVTKRGQDVALRCDPISGHVSLYWYRQALGQGPEFLTYFNYEAQQDKSGLPNDRFSAERPEGSISTLTIQRTEQRDSAMYRCASSPGDRGYQETQYFGPGTRLLVL.